These 3 T cell receptor beta chains were sequenced from one sample in a study of blood T cell repertoires in COVID-19. The assay was immunoSEQ multiplex PCR, and TCRdb's table has in-frame clones only and misses some. The data contain 150,000 or so clones, 91% of them seen just once; the ten biggest clones take up 0.55%. The sample taken for sequencing was peripheral blood. Receptor source: a man aged 50 or older with acute or convalescent COVID-19.

The genes are TRBV7-2 and TRBJ1-2; TRBD1 is a possible D gene (6 bases). The CDR3 loop spans 15 amino acids. CDR1 and CDR2 from the germline V gene are SGHTA and FQGNSA. The V end was cut by 1 base, the J end by 9 bases, with 18 bases between. This CDR3 reads CASSLGGGGFRRYTF. The CDR3 DNA sequence: TGTGCCAGCAGCTTAGGGGGGGGCGGGTTCAGGCGCTACACCTTC.

The chain combines TRBV3-1 (or the pseudogene TRBV3-2) with TRBJ1-1; D call uncertain. The germline gives CDR1 LGHDT, CDR2 YNNKEL (reference sequence). V lost 5 bases to trimming and J lost 6 bases, with 7 bases between them. The CDR3 is made up of 11 amino acids. The CDR3 sequence is CASSNRAEAFF. CDR3 in DNA: TGTGCCAGCAGCAACCGGGCTGAAGCTTTCTTT.

V is TRBV6-5 and J is TRBJ1-2; D possibly corresponds to TRBD1 (5 bases). The length of the CDR3 is 14 residues. V was clipped by 0 bases and J by 4 bases, with 9 bases between them. CDR1 and CDR2 from the germline V gene are MNHEY and SVGAGI. The CDR3 region has the DNA TGTGCCAGCAGTTACTCGGCAGGGCGCTATGGCTACACCTTC. Translating it yields CASSYSAGRYGYTF.